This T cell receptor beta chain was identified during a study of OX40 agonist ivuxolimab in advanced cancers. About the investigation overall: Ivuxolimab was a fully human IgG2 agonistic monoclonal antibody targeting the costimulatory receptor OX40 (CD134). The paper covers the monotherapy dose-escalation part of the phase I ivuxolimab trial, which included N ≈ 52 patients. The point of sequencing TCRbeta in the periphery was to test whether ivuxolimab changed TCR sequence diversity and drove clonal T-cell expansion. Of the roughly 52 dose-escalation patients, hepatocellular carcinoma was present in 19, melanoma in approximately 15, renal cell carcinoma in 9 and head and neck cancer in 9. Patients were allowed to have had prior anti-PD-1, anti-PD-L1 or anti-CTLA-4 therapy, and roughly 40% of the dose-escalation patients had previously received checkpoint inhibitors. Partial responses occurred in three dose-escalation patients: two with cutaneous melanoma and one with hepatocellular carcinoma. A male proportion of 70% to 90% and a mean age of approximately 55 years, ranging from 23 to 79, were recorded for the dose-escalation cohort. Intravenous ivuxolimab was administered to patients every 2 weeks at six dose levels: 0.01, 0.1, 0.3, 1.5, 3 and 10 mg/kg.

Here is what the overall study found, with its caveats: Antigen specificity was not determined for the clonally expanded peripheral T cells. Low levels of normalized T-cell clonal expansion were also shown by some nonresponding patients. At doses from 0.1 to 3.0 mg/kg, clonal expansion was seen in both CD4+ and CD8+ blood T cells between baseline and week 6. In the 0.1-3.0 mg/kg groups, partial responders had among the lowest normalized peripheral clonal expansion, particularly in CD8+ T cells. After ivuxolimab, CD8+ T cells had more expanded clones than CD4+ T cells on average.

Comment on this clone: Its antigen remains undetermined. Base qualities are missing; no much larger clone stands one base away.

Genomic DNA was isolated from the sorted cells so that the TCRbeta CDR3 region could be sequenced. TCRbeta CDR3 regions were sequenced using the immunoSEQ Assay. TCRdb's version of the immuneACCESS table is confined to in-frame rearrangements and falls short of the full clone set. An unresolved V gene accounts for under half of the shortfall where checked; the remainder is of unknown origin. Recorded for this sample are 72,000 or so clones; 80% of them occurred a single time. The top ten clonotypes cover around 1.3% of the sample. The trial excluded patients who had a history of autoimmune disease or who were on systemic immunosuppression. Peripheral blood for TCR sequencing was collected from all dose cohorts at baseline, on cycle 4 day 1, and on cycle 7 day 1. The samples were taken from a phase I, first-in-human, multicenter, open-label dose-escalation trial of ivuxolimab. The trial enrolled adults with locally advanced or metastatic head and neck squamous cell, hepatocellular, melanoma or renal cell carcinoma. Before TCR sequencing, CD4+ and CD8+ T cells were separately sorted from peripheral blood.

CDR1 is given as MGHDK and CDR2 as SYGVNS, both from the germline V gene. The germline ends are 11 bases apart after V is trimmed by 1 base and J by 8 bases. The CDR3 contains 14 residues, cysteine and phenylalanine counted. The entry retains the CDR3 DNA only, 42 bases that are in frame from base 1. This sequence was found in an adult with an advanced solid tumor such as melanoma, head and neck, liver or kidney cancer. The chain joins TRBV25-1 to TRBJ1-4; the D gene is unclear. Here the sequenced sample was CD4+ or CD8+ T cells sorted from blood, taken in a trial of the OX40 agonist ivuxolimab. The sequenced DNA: TGTGCCAGCAGTGAATGGGGAGGAGGGGAAAAACTGTTTTTT. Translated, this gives CASSEWGGGEKLFF.